One and the same sample provided the 13 T cell receptor beta chains below, sequenced in a study of human T cells and chemical hapten exposure. Time point here: patch test 1, 2 weeks after DPC sensitization. This sample's treatment: therapeutic diphenylcyclopropenone sensitization with weekly scalp DPC. Via MiXCR, TCRdb re-called the RACE reads, giving one row per CDR3 protein. This table has roughly 98,000 distinct CDR3 sequences, under 15% appearing once. The sequencing used whole blood, collected in connection with sensitization to the hapten diphenylcyclopropenone (DPC). These receptors came from a woman aged 40 to 50 with alopecia areata. Some clones in this sample may be carry-over from other donors' samples.

This clonotype was observed a few times. J is TRBJ1-6 and V is TRBV12-3 or TRBV12-4; D is ambiguous. The CDR3 length is 14 residues. Trimming cost V 3 bases and J 8 bases, with 11 bases left between them. CDR3 protein: CASSFQDQYSPLHF. The CDR3 coding sequence is TGTGCCAGCAGTTTTCAGGACCAATATTCACCCCTCCACTTT.

As DNA, the CDR3 is TGCGCCAGCAGCTTGTGGGGTCCTAACACCGGGGAGCTGTTTTTT. Residues: CASSLWGPNTGELFF. This chain links TRBV5-1 with TRBJ2-2; D unresolved. The CDR3 loop spans 15 amino acids. The V end lost 1 base, the J end lost 2 bases, and 9 bases lay between the germline ends. Per germline, CDR1 SGHRS and CDR2 YFSETQ.

The V gene is TRBV7-2, the J gene TRBJ2-1, with 11 bases identical to TRBD2. The germline gives CDR1 SGHTA, CDR2 FQGNSA. The V segment lost 5 bases and the J segment 5 bases; nucleotides outside the gene matches: 5. The CDR3 runs to 15 residues. The CDR3 region has the DNA TGTGCCAGCAGCGCTACTAGCGGGAGACACAATGAGCAGTTCTTC. Protein: CASSATSGRHNEQFF.

This clonotype was counted at least ten times. The chain has TRBV5-4 and TRBJ2-1, with 8 nucleotides matching TRBD1. The CDR3 loop spans 16 amino acids. Per germline, CDR1 SGHNT and CDR2 YYREEE (reference sequence). The trim removed 1 base at V and 1 base at J, leaving 4 bases unmatched. The CDR3 spells CASSLSGGASYNEQFF. CDR3 DNA: TGTGCCAGCAGCTTGTCAGGGGGCGCTTCCTACAATGAGCAGTTCTTC.

This clonotype was counted between two and nine times. The V and J genes are TRBV29-1 and TRBJ2-1; 10 bases line up with TRBD2. Germline CDR1 and CDR2: SQVTM and ANQGSEA. The junction had 11 bases not matched to a gene; V was cut back by 7 bases and J by 5 bases. There are 15 residues in the CDR3. For the CDR3, the DNA is TGCAGCGCGCCCGCCCTAGCGGGAGTTGACAATGAGCAGTTCTTC. This encodes CSAPALAGVDNEQFF.

The chain employs TRBV11-1 and TRBJ2-4, with D perhaps matching TRBD2 (5 bases). Germline assignment: CDR1 SGHAT and CDR2 FQDESV (reference sequence). The CDR3 spans 14 residues. V was pared by 3 bases and J by 0 bases, with 6 bases between. CDR3 sequence: CASSFGLAKNIQYF. CDR3 nucleotide sequence: TGTGCCAGCAGCTTTGGACTAGCCAAAAACATTCAGTACTTC.

V usage is TRBV7-2 and J usage is TRBJ2-2; D may correspond to TRBD1 or TRBD2 (7 bases each). CDR1 is SGHTA and CDR2 is FQGNSA in the germline V gene. V was cut by 5 bases and J by 4 bases, with 17 bases left in between. The CDR3 is made up of 16 amino acids. CDR3 sequence reads: CASSPRGGQGTGELFF. The CDR3 DNA reads as TGTGCCAGCAGCCCCAGGGGGGGGCAGGGCACCGGGGAGCTGTTTTTT.

This clonotype turned up a few times. V usage is TRBV6-5 and J usage is TRBJ2-1; D may be TRBD1 or TRBD2 (5 bases each). V lost 4 bases to trimming and J lost 1 base, with 14 bases between them. The CDR3 consists of 16 residues. Germline lookup yields CDR1 MNHEY and CDR2 SVGAGI. CDR3 sequence reads: CASSFPGRRSYNEQFF. CDR3 nucleotides: TGTGCCAGCAGTTTCCCGGGACGGCGTTCCTACAATGAGCAGTTCTTC.

This clonotype was observed at least ten times. This chain uses TRBV20-1 with TRBJ1-1; D may be TRBD1 (5 bases). The CDR3 runs to 15 residues. Looked up from germline, CDR1 is DFQATT and CDR2 is SNEGSKA (reference sequence). Trimming pared 1 base from V and 8 bases from J, leaving 20 bases between. CDR3 region: CSARAEKPGRREAFF. CDR3 in DNA: TGCAGTGCTAGAGCCGAAAAGCCAGGGCGAAGGGAAGCTTTCTTT.

This chain uses TRBV28 with TRBJ2-2; TRBD1 matches at 8 bases. Germline CDR1 is MDHEN and CDR2 is SYDVKM. The CDR3 has 16 amino acids. V was clipped by 3 bases and J by 1 base; unmatched bases: 4. DNA of the CDR3: TGTGCCAGCAGTTTTCATGGACAGGGGAACACCGGGGAGCTGTTTTTT. As protein: CASSFHGQGNTGELFF. Full variable domain (missing parts from reference TRBV28 and TRBJ2-2): DVKVTQSSRYLVKRTGEKVFLECVQDMDHENMFWYRQDPGLGLRLIYFSYDVKMKEKGDIPEGYSVSREKKERFSLILESASTNQTSMYLCASSFHGQGNTGELFFGEGSRLTVL.

This clonotype occurred a few times. The rearrangement joins TRBV29-1 to TRBJ1-1; no firm D call. CDR3 length: 12 residues. Germline V gives CDR1 SQVTM, CDR2 ANQGSEA. The ends were cut back, 8 bases at V and 2 bases at J, with 12 bases in the middle. The CDR3 DNA reads as TGCAGCTCGAGTCAAACAAACACTGAAGCTTTCTTT. Translated, it gives CSSSQTNTEAFF.

The genes are TRBV5-1 and TRBJ2-1; TRBD2 aligns across 10 bases. With V trimmed by 4 bases and J by 8 bases, 9 bases remained unmatched. The CDR3 has 15 amino acids. Germline CDR1 is SGHRS and CDR2 is YFSETQ. CDR3 sequence: CASSHGTSAIDEQFF. The CDR3 nucleotides are TGCGCCAGCAGCCACGGGACTAGCGCCATCGATGAGCAGTTCTTC. Complete variable domain (other parts from reference TRBV5-1 and TRBJ2-1): KAGVTQTPRYLIKTRGQQVTLSCSPISGHRSVSWYQQTPGQGLQFLFEYFSETQRNKGNFPGRFSGRQFSNSRSEMNVSTLELGDSALYLCASSHGTSAIDEQFFGPGTRLTVL.

The J gene is TRBJ2-2, the V gene TRBV11-3; TRBD2 might be the D (5 bases). The length of the CDR3 is 16 residues. Trimming removed 0 bases at V and 5 bases at J, with 13 bases between. Germline CDR1 SGHNT, CDR2 YENEEA. CDR3 sequence reads: CASSLDRGLRTGELFF. DNA for the CDR3: TGTGCCAGCAGCTTAGATCGAGGGTTGAGGACCGGGGAGCTGTTTTTT.